This record looks at one TCR beta chain sequence and its context. Its antigen is still unknown. These data are taken from a study of CD4 T cells in relation to SARS-CoV-2 and coronaviruses. Study-wide background: The negative reference was HIV-1 Nef peptide pool or peptide-free culture. General study points: Pre-pandemic and post-infection samples never came from the same donor.

Trimming left V 2 bases short and J 7 bases short, with 18 bases between. Per the germline V gene, CDR1 is MNHEY and CDR2 is SVGAGI. CDR3 length: 15 residues. CD4+ T cells from unexposed donors were obtained before the COVID-19 pandemic (2011-2018). Isolation of CD4+ T cells took place after about 10 days in culture. Testing used SARS-CoV-2 S/N and four cold-coronavirus spikes on unexposed-donor CD4+ T cells, cells permitting. Approximately 1.8 million PBMCs per well were cultured with around 10 IU/ml IL-2. Profiled with immunoSEQ multiplex PCR; TCRdb holds only in-frame clones, not every one. The table lists about 26,000 clones, roughly 82% of them singletons.

This clonotype originated in a human donor in good health. The material sequenced was CD4+ T cells from PBMCs, cultured in vitro. This chain uses TRBV6-5 with TRBJ2-7, with D tentatively TRBD2 (6 bases). The CDR3 loop reads CASSYRVREAGEQYF. The CDR3 DNA is TGTGCCAGCAGTTACAGAGTCAGGGAGGCAGGAGAGCAGTACTTC.